These 9 T cell receptor beta chains originate from one sample sequenced in a study of cytomegalovirus exposure and HLA in healthy donors. The study ran its PCR with 60 Vbeta and 13 Jbeta primers. Clones were read by immunoSEQ multiplex PCR, and TCRdb kept only the in-frame ones, dropping some. The sample comprises about 160,000 clones, 79% of which are singletons, and approximately 2% rests with the top ten. Material: PBMCs. The receptor set was obtained from a man in his forties in good health and CMV-seronegative.

The chain is built from TRBV2 and TRBJ2-3; maybe TRBD1 (5 bases). Germline V gene data show CDR1 as SNHLY and CDR2 as FYNNEI. The CDR3 length is 14 residues. The ends were cut back, 4 bases at V and 3 bases at J, with 11 bases in the middle. CDR3 region: CASSVAGWTDTQYF. The CDR3 DNA reads as TGTGCCAGCAGTGTGGCAGGGTGGACAGATACGCAGTATTTT.

The chain carries TRBV7-2 and TRBJ2-1; 9 nucleotides match TRBD2. The CDR3 sequence is 17 residues long. V trimming: 0 bases; J trimming: 2 bases; junction bases outside the gene matches: 5. The germline CDR1 and CDR2 sequences are SGHTA and FQGNSA. CDR3: CASSLATVAGAYNEQFF. For the CDR3, the DNA is TGTGCCAGCAGCTTAGCGACCGTAGCGGGAGCCTACAATGAGCAGTTCTTC.

The V and J genes are TRBV10-3 and TRBJ1-6; TRBD1 aligns across 7 bases. This CDR3 region has 14 residues. The V gene end was trimmed by 6 bases and the J gene end by 7 bases; junction bases not matched to a gene: 6. CDR1 ENHRY and CDR2 SYGVKD come from the germline V gene. In DNA form, the CDR3 reads TGTGCCATCAGCCCCGGGACAGCGAATTCACCCCTCCACTTT. This codes for CAISPGTANSPLHF.

V usage is TRBV5-1 and J usage is TRBJ2-5; 10 positions match TRBD1. The CDR3 contains 16 residues. J gave up 1 base and V 2 bases, and 5 bases lay outside the gene matches. Germline V gene lookup returns CDR1 SGHRS and CDR2 YFSETQ. The CDR3 reads CASSFGTGDSQETQYF. The CDR3 DNA reads TGCGCCAGCAGCTTTGGGACAGGGGATTCCCAAGAGACCCAGTACTTC.

The genes are TRBV2 and TRBJ2-5; 9 bases match TRBD2. The CDR3 extends over 15 amino acids. Germline loops: CDR1 SNHLY, CDR2 FYNNEI. V was pared by 6 bases and J by 5 bases, with 10 bases of the junction left unmatched. The DNA of the CDR3 is TGTGCCAGCAGCGTGGAGCTAGCGGGAAGGGAGACCCAGTACTTC. As protein: CASSVELAGRETQYF.

This rearrangement joins TRBV19 to TRBJ2-1, with 10 bases matching TRBD2. V lost 6 bases, J lost 7 bases, and 9 bases stayed unmatched. This CDR3 comprises 15 residues. In germline, CDR1 is LNHDA, CDR2 SQIVND (reference sequence). The CDR3 loop reads CASSQLAGTLNEQFF. Here the CDR3 DNA reads TGTGCCAGTAGCCAACTAGCGGGGACGCTAAATGAGCAGTTCTTC.

This clone came up once. The DNA of the CDR3 is TGTGCCAGCCTTAGGACAGGGGACTATGGCTACACCTTC. Translating it yields CASLRTGDYGYTF. This chain connects TRBV6-6 to TRBJ1-2; 9 nucleotides align to TRBD1. CDR3 length: 13 amino acids. Trimming removed 8 bases from V and 3 bases from J; junction bases left unmatched: 4. From germline, CDR1 is MNHNY and CDR2 SVGAGI (reference sequence).

The chain employs TRBV4-3 and TRBJ2-7; TRBD2 agrees at 11 bases. The V and J ends lost 2 bases and 9 bases, in that order; junction bases with no gene match: 12. The CDR3 runs 16 residues. The germline V gene encodes CDR1 LGHNA and CDR2 YSLEER. CDR3 amino acids: CASSQTSLAGGGGQYF. For the CDR3, the DNA is TGCGCCAGCAGCCAAACCAGTCTAGCGGGAGGCGGGGGGCAGTACTTC.

V and J are TRBV6-1 and TRBJ2-2; TRBD1 matches at 9 bases. The CDR3 consists of 15 residues. CDR1 is MNHNS, CDR2 SASEGT, per germline. V lost 6 bases to trimming and J lost 5 bases; unmatched junction nucleotides: 7. CDR3 DNA: TGTGCCAGCAGCAGGTCGGACAGGGGAACCGGGGAGCTGTTTTTT. Amino acid sequence: CASSRSDRGTGELFF.